The source of this T cell receptor beta chain is a study of cytomegalovirus exposure and HLA in healthy donors. Study-wide results and limits: In a later analysis, the majority of CMV-associated beta chains seemingly showed HLA restriction.

PCR employed 60 Vbeta and 13 Jbeta primers. Assay: immunoSEQ multiplex PCR; the TCRdb copy retains only in-frame clones and omits some. The sample lists 150,000 to 200,000 clones, 68% occurring once. With regard to this clone: Antigen specificity is unknown.

Looked up from germline, CDR1 is KGHSH and CDR2 is LQKENI. The CDR3 covers 15 residues. The junction had 7 bases not matched to a gene; V was cut back by 3 bases and J by 8 bases. The sequence derives from a man aged 25-40 years in good health and CMV-seropositive. Sequenced input: PBMCs. The V gene is TRBV18, the J gene TRBJ1-4; 9 nucleotides match TRBD1. The CDR3 nucleotides read TGTGCCAGCTCACCTCCGGGACAGGGCGGCGAAAAACTGTTTTTT. Amino acids: CASSPPGQGGEKLFF.